The sample holds many counts of the clone carrying this T cell receptor (beta chain). Germline loops: CDR1 MDHEN, CDR2 SYDVKM. The CDR3 has 13 amino acids. V was pared by 5 bases and J by 11 bases, with 18 bases between. The data were obtained in a study of prognosis after radiotherapy for stage I lung cancer. Genomic DNA was subjected to two-round multiplex PCR for amplification of TCR beta CDR3. Primers targeting each individual TRBV and TRBJ gene were applied in first-round PCR. TCRdb passed the multiplex PCR reads through MiXCR, listing each CDR3 protein once. Counted here are 13,000 to 15,000 distinct CDR3 sequences, about 50% occurring once; the ten biggest clones make up over 35%.

The chain employs TRBV28 and TRBJ1-1; possibly TRBD1 for D (5 bases). This specimen consisted of PBMCs, obtained before or after stereotactic body radiation therapy (not recorded which). This sequence was found in a donor aged 50 or older with non-small cell lung cancer. DNA of the CDR3: TGTGCCAGCAGTCTTAATCAAGGGGTGCGGGCTTTCTTT. It encodes CASSLNQGVRAFF.